This T cell receptor (beta chain) came from a study of shared clonotypes between healthy human individuals. Sequenced by immunoSEQ multiplex PCR; TCRdb stores in-frame clones only, minus some. The sample includes roughly 760,000 clones, less than 85% seen only once; the top ten take approximately 1.7%. Findings and caveats of the study: Naive CD4 clonotype sharing across a handful of donors was approximately 5%.

Germline trimming cut 5 bases from V and 6 bases from J; bases unmatched to any gene: 11. Looked up from germline, CDR1 is MGHDK and CDR2 is SYGVNS. There are 16 residues in the CDR3. Comment on this clone: Antigen: not known.

This clonotype was obtained from a woman aged 25 to 39 in good health. Sequenced sample: memory CD4+ T cells sorted from blood. Subset specified: CD45RA-negative fraction. The rearrangement uses TRBV25-1 and TRBJ2-3, with TRBD1 identical over 10 bases. CDR3 nucleotide sequence: TGTGCCAGCAGTACACCAAAGGGACAGGGGTTCGATACGCAGTATTTT. This encodes CASSTPKGQGFDTQYF.